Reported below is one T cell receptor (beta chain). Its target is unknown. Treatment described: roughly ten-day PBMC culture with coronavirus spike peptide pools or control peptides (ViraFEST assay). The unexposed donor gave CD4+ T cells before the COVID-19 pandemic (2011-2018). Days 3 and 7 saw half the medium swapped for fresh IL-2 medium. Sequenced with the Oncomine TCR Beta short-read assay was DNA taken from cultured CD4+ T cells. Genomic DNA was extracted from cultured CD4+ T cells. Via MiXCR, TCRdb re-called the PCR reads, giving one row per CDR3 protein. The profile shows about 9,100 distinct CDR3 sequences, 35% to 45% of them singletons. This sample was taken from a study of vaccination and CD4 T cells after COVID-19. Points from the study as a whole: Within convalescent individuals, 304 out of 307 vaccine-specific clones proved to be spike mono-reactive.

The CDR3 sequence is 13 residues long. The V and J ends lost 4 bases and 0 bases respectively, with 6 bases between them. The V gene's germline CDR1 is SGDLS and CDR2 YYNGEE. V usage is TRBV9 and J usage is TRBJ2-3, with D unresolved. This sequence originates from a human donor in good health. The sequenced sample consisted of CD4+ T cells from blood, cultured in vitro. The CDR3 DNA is TGTGCCAGCAGCCAACTTAGCACAGATACGCAGTATTTT. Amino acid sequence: CASSQLSTDTQYF.